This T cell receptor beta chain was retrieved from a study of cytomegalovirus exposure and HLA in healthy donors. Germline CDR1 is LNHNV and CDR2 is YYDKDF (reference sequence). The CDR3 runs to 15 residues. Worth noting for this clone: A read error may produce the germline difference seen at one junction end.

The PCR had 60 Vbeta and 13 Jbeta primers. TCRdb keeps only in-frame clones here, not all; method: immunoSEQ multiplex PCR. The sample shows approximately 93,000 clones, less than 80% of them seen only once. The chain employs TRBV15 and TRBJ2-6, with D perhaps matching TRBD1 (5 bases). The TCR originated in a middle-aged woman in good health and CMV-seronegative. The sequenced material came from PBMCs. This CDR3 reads CATSRDLAGANALTF. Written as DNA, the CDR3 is TGTGCCACCAGCAGAGATTTAGCTGGGGCCAACGCCCTGACTTTC.